The 2 T cell receptor beta chains given below trace back to one sample, sequenced in a study of monozygotic twins with inflammatory bowel disease. Using the 5' RACE reads, TCRdb records one entry per CDR3 protein without DNA. The sample holds 400,000 or so distinct CDR3 sequences. The source material was blood. The source of these receptors is a human donor with ulcerative colitis or Crohn's disease, or a healthy co-twin of an affected twin (not recorded which).

The J gene is TRBJ2-1, the V gene TRBV24-1; TCRdb indicates TRBD2, and absent DNA this call remains unverified. The length of the CDR3 is 12 residues. Per germline, CDR1 KGHDR and CDR2 SFDVKD. The CDR3: CATSDPSNEQFF.

J is TRBJ2-1 and V is TRBV20-1; checking the TCRdb D call of TRBD1 is not possible without DNA. CDR1 is DFQATT and CDR2 is SNEGSKA in the germline V gene (reference sequence). The CDR3 is 14 amino acids. CDR3 residues: CSADGGASYNEQFF.